This TCR beta chain was observed in a study of post-analysis software for immune sequencing data (dated by TCRdb to the mid-2010s). The study in broad terms: Relapsing-remitting, secondary progressive and progressive-relapsing multiple sclerosis were recorded as disease courses, and subtype annotation was lacking for some patients. The multiple sclerosis patient repertoires were compared with approximately 11 previously published healthy control repertoires from donors aged about 6 to 26 years. A subset of samples was prepared in parallel using single-end sample barcoding, then pooled and co-amplified after Illumina adapter ligation.

The method was PCR. Instrument on record: Illumina HiSeq 2500. Unique molecular identifiers were incorporated into TCR beta cDNA libraries to reduce PCR and sequencing biases. Some 500,000 cDNA molecules were obtained for every 1 to 10 million input T cells, so each molecule roughly corresponded to one T cell. Patient libraries were prepared and sequenced with the same protocol used for the earlier healthy control dataset. Within a given batch, samples were prepared together, multiplexed and sequenced on the same HiSeq lane. Per the original workflow: Raw barcoded reads were processed with MIGEC, and single-read molecular identifier groups were discarded before consensus assembly and CDR3 extraction. Clonotype tables were post-analysed with VDJtools, and diversity was normalized by down-sampling all datasets to the smallest sample size. In repertoire overlap clustering, CDR3 amino acid sequences, but not nucleotide sequences, were matched to correct batch-related cross-sample contamination. TCRdb passed the public sequencing reads through fastp at Q25 and MiXCR, retaining productive beta sequences. Rows are unified per CDR3 protein, each entry keeping the most common DNA and genes. For this entry, the V and J calls and clone size follow TCRdb and not the study's own pipeline. Here the sample has about 160,000 distinct CDR3 sequences; 35% to 40% occur a single time. The ten largest clones capture about 26% of the sample.

General study outcomes and caveats: Strong co-clustering of samples prepared in the same batch was shown by direct clustering with F measure, prompting a batch-effect correction. Compared with controls, multiple sclerosis patients had significantly lower normalized Chao1 diversity, a finding suggesting substantial peripheral T-cell clonal expansion. The control group was slightly older than the multiple sclerosis patient group. Patients showed significantly higher frequencies than controls for a handful of TRBV segments, among them TRBV5-6, TRBV5-1 and TRBV20-1.

This clonotype has just one count. This receptor's antigen is unknown. Per-base qualities were not stored, and no clone one base away is much larger. Single-read evidence is weak. CDR1 is given as SGHRS and CDR2 as YFSETQ, both from the germline V gene. At the junction V is shortened by 6 bases and J by 0 bases, with 16 bases in between. The CDR3, from cysteine to phenylalanine, totals 16 residues. The CDR3 DNA has 48 bases and is translated from base 1. The sample's time point, from its label and the paper: second blood draw from one MS patient after hematopoietic stem cell transplantation. TCR beta repertoires were profiled from peripheral blood of more than ten young patients with multiple sclerosis to demonstrate the VDJtools post-analysis software. The patients with multiple sclerosis were children and adolescents between 6 and 15 years of age.

The origin of this receptor is a girl aged 10 to 17 with multiple sclerosis. Donor details come from another sample of the same person, matched by shared clones. Recombination connected TRBV5-1 to TRBJ2-1, with the D gene not confidently named. This material consisted of blood, taken after autologous hematopoietic stem cell transplantation. The DNA sequence is as follows: TGCGCCAGCAACTCCGCGGCGCTGAGCTCCTACAATGAGCAGTTCTTC. Its product reads: CASNSAALSSYNEQFF.